A selection of T cell receptor beta chains follows, all from one sample in a study of T cells in Graves' hyperthyroidism and ophthalmopathy. MiXCR was run by TCRdb on the multiplex PCR reads, yielding one entry per CDR3 protein. The sample lists 700,000 or so distinct CDR3 sequences, about 16% occurring once. Material for sequencing was blood. All receptors come from a man between 18 and 35 years old with Graves' hyperthyroidism. Both conserved end residues are part of each CDR3. The D gene is left open where the match is weak. The size entry is marked missing in some rows and otherwise reads once, few, many or a size class.

>TRBV28|NA|NA|TRBJ2-5
CASSPSQLSQYF
TGTGCCAGCAGCCCATCCCAGCTTTCCCAGTACTTC
>TRBV20-1|NA|few|TRBJ2-5
CSARSGGGGQETQYF
TGCAGTGCACGATCGGGTGGCGGAGGTCAAGAGACCCAGTACTTC
>TRBV2|NA|NA|TRBJ1-3
CASTEWTSSGNTIYF
TGTGCCAGCACCGAATGGACAAGCTCTGGAAACACCATATATTTT
>TRBV7-9|TRBD1|NA|TRBJ2-7
CASSLSAGGEQYF
TGTGCCAGCAGCTTATCGGCAGGGGGCGAGCAGTACTTC
>TRBV12-3/TRBV12-4|NA|many|TRBJ2-3
CASSPARALADTQYF
TGTGCCAGCAGTCCCGCCCGAGCGCTAGCAGATACGCAGTATTTT
>TRBV7-2|NA|few|TRBJ1-2
CAGSLEQGNYGYTF
TGTGCCGGCAGCTTAGAGCAGGGAAACTATGGCTACACCTTC
>TRBV19|TRBD2|NA|TRBJ2-7
CASSLGLAGFYEQYF
TGTGCCAGTAGTCTAGGACTAGCGGGATTTTACGAGCAGTACTTC
>TRBV5-5|NA|many|TRBJ2-3
CASSLDIGTDTQYF
TGTGCCAGCAGCTTGGACATTGGCACAGATACGCAGTATTTT
>TRBV27|NA|many|TRBJ2-7
CASSLRGEEQYF
TGTGCCAGCAGTTTACGAGGGGAAGAGCAGTACTTC
>TRBV18|NA|few|TRBJ2-1
CASSSTGGYNEQFF
TGTGCCAGCTCATCGACAGGCGGCTACAATGAGCAGTTCTTC
>TRBV11-2|NA|many|TRBJ2-7
CASSAPGPLYF
TGTGCCAGCAGCGCCCCCGGTCCGTTGTACTTC
>TRBV28|NA|many|TRBJ1-2
CASSSTIDRYYGYTF
TGTGCCAGCAGTTCTACGATCGACAGATACTATGGCTACACCTTC
>TRBV6-1|TRBD2|NA|TRBJ2-3
CASSTSLGREEDTQYF
TGTGCCAGCAGCACCTCACTAGGGCGGGAGGAGGATACGCAGTATTTT
>TRBV24-1|TRBD2|NA|TRBJ2-1
CATSDLAAGGRSEQFF
TGTGCCACCAGTGATTTAGCAGCGGGAGGGCGTAGTGAGCAGTTCTTC
>TRBV27|NA|NA|TRBJ1-5
CASSVEGGGQPQHF
TGTGCCAGCAGCGTGGAGGGGGGAGGTCAGCCCCAGCATTTT
>TRBV24-1|NA|few|TRBJ2-2
CATSESAGMNTGELFF
TGTGCCACCAGTGAAAGTGCGGGAATGAACACCGGGGAGCTGTTTTTT
>TRBV7-3|TRBD2|NA|TRBJ2-2
CASSRGLAGLGTGELFF
TGTGCCAGCAGCCGGGGACTAGCGGGCCTAGGCACCGGGGAGCTGTTTTTT
>TRBV5-1|NA|NA|TRBJ2-5
CASSLIASLETQYF
TGCGCCAGCAGCCTCATAGCGTCGCTGGAGACCCAGTACTTC
>TRBV9|NA|few|TRBJ2-7
CASSPGFTGNYEQYF
TGTGCCAGCAGCCCGGGGTTCACAGGAAACTACGAGCAGTACTTC
>TRBV7-9|NA|NA|TRBJ1-4
CASSLDLAGRAEKLFF
TGTGCCAGCAGCTTAGACTTGGCAGGGAGGGCTGAAAAACTGTTTTTT
>TRBV13|NA|many|TRBJ2-7
CASSQLSDGYEQYF
TGTGCCAGCAGTCAACTGAGTGACGGGTACGAGCAGTACTTC